This record concerns one T cell receptor beta chain sequence. The data were taken from a study of blood T cell repertoires in COVID-19. Study information: COVID-19 samples collected from the United States, Italy and Spain covered acute and convalescent phases. In each case, the material was cDNA or gDNA derived from T cells, B-cell-depleted T cells, or PBMCs.

Germline V CDR1 and CDR2: LGHDT, YNNKEL (reference sequence). Trimming cost V 1 base and J 10 bases; bases outside gene matches: 6. The CDR3 has 13 residues. Sequencing used immunoSEQ multiplex PCR; TCRdb keeps in-frame clones, though not all of them. Counted here are around 220,000 clones, approximately 78% occurring once; the ten biggest clones make up roughly 8.2%. This TCR came from a woman over 75 with COVID-19, enrolled during active disease. The chain uses TRBV3-1 (or the pseudogene TRBV3-2) and TRBJ1-1; 7 positions match TRBD1. The sequencing sample was made of peripheral blood. CDR3 sequence reads: CASSQANAGGAFF. For the CDR3, the DNA is TGTGCCAGCAGCCAAGCAAACGCAGGGGGAGCTTTCTTT.